The T cell receptor beta chain under discussion was sequenced for a study of shared clonotypes between healthy human individuals. The protocol was immunoSEQ multiplex PCR, while the TCRdb copy is restricted to in-frame clones and leaves out a portion. The data show 400,000 or so clones, around 96% seen once. CDR1 is WNHNN, CDR2 SYGVQD, per germline (reference sequence). Trimming at V came to 6 bases and at J to 0 bases, leaving 0 bases not matched to a gene. This CDR3 region has 13 residues. CCR7-negative CD45RA+ TemRA cells were combined with CD45RO+ cells to form CD8 memory. Findings and caveats of the study: The study generally estimated greater richness for naive than memory subsets. Only blood samples were collected, and tissue repertoires likely differ.

Comments on this clone: The antigen is not known.

The TCR originated in a man younger than 45 in good health. V is TRBV10-1 and J is TRBJ2-7, with TRBD1 identical over 9 bases. What was sequenced was memory CD8+ T cells sorted from blood. The sample's subset: CD45RO+ cells pooled with CCR7-negative TemRA cells. The CDR3: CASRDRGSYEQYF. The CDR3 DNA is TGCGCCAGCAGGGACAGGGGCTCCTACGAGCAGTACTTC.